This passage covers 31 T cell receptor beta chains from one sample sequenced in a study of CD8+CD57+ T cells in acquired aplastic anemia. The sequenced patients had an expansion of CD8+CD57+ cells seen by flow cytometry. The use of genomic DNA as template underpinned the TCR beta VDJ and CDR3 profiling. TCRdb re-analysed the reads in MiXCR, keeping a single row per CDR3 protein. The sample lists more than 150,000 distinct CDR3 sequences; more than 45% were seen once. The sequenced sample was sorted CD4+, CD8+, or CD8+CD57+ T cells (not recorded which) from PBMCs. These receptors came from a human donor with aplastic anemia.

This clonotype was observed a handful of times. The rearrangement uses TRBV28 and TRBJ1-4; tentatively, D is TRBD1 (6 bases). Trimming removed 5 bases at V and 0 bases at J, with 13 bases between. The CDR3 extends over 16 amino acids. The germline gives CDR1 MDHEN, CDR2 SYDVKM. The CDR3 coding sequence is TGTGCCAGCAGTACCGCCTCAGGGGCAACTAATGAAAAACTGTTTTTT. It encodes CASSTASGATNEKLFF.

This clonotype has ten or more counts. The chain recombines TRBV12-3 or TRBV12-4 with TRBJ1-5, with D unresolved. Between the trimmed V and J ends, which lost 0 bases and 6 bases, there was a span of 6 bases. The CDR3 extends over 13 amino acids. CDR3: CASSLAHGQPQHF. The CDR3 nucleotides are TGTGCCAGCAGTTTAGCCCACGGTCAGCCCCAGCATTTT.

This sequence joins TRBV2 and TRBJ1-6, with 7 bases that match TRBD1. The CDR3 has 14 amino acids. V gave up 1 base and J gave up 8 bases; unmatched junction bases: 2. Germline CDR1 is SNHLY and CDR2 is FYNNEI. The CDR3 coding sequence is TGTGCCAGCAGTGAAGGGCAGGGGGATTCACCCCTCCACTTT. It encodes CASSEGQGDSPLHF.

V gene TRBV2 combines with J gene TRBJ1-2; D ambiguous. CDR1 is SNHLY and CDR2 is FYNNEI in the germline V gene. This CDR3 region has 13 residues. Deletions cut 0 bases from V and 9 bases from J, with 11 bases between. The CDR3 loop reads CASSEALGRSYTF. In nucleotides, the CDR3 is TGTGCCAGCAGTGAAGCGTTGGGCAGGAGCTACACCTTC.

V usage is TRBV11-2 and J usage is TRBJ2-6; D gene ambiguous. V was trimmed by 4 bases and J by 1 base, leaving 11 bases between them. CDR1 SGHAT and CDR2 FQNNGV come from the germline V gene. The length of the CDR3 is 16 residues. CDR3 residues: CASSSRAKSGANVLTF. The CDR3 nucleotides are TGTGCCAGCAGCTCCCGGGCCAAATCTGGGGCCAACGTCCTGACTTTC.

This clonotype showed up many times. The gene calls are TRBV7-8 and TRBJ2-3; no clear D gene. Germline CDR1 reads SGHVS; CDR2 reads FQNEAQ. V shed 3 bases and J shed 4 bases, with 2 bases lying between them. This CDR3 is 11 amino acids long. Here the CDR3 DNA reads TGTGCCAGCAGCTTTTCAGATACGCAGTATTTT. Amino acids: CASSFSDTQYF.

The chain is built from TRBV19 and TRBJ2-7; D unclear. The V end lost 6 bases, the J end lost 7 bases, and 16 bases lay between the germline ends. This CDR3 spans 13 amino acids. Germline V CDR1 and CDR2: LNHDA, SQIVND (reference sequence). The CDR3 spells CASSSVDEAEQYV. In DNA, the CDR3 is TGTGCCAGTAGCAGCGTAGACGAAGCTGAGCAGTACGTC.

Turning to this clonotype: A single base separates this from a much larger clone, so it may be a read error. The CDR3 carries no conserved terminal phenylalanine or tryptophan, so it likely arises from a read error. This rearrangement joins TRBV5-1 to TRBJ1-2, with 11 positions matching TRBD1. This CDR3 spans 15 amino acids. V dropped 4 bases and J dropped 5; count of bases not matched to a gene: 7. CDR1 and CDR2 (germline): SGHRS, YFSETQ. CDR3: CASSREDRGPYGYTL. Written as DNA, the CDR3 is TGCGCCAGCAGCAGGGAGGACAGGGGGCCATATGGCTACACCCTC.

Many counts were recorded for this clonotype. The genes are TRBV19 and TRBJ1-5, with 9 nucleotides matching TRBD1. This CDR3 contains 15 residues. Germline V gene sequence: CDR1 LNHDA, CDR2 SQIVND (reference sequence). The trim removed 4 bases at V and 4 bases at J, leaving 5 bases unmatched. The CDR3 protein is CASSNLQGANQPQHF. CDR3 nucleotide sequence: TGTGCCAGTAGTAACCTACAGGGGGCGAATCAGCCCCAGCATTTT.

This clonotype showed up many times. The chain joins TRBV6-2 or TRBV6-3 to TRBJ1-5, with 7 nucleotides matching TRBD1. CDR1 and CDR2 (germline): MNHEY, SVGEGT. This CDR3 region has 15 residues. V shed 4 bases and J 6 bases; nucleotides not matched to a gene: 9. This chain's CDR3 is CASSLRLAGGQPQHF. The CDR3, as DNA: TGTGCCAGCAGTTTGCGTTTAGCAGGGGGTCAGCCCCAGCATTTT.

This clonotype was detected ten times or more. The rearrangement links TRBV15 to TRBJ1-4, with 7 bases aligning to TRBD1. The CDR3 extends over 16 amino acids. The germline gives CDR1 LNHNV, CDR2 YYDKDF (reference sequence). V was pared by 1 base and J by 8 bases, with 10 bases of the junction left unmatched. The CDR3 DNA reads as TGTGCCACCAGCAGAGTGGGGGACAGCCTTAGGGAAAAACTGTTTTTT. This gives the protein CATSRVGDSLREKLFF.

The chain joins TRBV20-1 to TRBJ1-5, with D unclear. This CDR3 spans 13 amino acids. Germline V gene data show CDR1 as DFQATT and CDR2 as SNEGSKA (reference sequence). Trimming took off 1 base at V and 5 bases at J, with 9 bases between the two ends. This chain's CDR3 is CSARALIDQPQHF. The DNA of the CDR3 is TGCAGTGCTAGAGCCCTGATCGATCAGCCCCAGCATTTT.

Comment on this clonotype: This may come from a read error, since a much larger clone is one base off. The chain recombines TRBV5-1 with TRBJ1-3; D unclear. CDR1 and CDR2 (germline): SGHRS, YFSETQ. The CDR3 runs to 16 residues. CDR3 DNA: TGCGCCAGCAGCTTGAAGGGAGGTAGCTCTGGAAACACCATGTATTTT. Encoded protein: CASSLKGGSSGNTMYF. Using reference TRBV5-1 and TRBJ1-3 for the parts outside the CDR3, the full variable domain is KAGVTQTPRYLIKTRGQQVTLSCSPISGHRSVSWYQQTPGQGLQFLFEYFSETQRNKGNFPGRFSGRQFSNSRSEMNVSTLELGDSALYLCASSLKGGSSGNTMYFGEGSWLTVV.

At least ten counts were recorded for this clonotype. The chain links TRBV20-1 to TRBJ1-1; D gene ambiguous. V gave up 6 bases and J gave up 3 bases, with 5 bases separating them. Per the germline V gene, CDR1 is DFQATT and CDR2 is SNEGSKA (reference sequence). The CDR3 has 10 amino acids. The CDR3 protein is CSARYTEAFF. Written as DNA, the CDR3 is TGCAGTGCCCGGTACACTGAAGCTTTCTTT.

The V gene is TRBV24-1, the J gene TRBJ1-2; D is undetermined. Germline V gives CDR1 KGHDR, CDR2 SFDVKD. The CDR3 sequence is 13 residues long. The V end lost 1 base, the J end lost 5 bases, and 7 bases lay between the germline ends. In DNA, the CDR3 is TGTGCCACCAGTGATTTAGGCTATTATGGCTACACCTTC. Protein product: CATSDLGYYGYTF.

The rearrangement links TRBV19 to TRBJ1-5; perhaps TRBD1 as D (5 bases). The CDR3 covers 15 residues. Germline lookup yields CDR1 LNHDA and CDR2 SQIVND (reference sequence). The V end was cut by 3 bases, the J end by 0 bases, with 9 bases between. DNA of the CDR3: TGTGCCAGTAGTATGGGGGATAATAGCAATCAGCCCCAGCATTTT. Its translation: CASSMGDNSNQPQHF.

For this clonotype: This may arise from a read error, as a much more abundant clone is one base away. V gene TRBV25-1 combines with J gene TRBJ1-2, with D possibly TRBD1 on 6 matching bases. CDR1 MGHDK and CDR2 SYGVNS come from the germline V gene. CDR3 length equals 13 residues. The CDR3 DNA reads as TGTGCCAGCAGTTTGGGGGGGGGCTATGGCCACACCTTC. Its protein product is CASSLGGGYGHTF.

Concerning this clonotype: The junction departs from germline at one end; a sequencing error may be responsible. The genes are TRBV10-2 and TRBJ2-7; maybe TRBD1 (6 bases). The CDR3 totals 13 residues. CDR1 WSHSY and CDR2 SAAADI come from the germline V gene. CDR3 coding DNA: TGCGCCAGCAGCCAGAGGGGGACCTACGGGCAGTACTTC. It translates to CASSQRGTYGQYF.

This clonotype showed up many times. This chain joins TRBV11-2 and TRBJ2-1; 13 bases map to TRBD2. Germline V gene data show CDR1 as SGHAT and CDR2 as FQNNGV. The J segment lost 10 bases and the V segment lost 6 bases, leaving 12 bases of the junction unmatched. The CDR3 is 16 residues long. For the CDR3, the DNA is TGTGCCAGCAGTGGGGGCGGACTAGCGGGAGTAGGGGAGCAGTTCTTC. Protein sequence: CASSGGGLAGVGEQFF.

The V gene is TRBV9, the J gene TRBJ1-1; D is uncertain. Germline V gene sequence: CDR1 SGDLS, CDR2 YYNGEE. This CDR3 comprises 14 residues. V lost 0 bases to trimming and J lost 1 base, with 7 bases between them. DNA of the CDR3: TGTGCCAGCAGCGTAGATCACACGAACACTGAAGCTTTCTTT. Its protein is CASSVDHTNTEAFF.

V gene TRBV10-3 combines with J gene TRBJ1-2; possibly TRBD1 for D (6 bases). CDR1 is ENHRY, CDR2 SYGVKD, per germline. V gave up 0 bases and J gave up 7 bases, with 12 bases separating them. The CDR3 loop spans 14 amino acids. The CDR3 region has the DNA TGTGCCATCAGTGAGTCGCACAGGGCGGGTGGCTACACCTTC. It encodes CAISESHRAGGYTF.

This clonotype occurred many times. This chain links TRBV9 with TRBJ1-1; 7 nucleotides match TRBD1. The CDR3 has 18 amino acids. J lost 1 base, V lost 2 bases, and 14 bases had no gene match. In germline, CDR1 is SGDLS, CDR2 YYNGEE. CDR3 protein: CASSVGLLKTGPNTEAFF. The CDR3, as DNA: TGTGCCAGCAGCGTCGGTCTCCTCAAGACAGGGCCGAACACTGAAGCTTTCTTT.

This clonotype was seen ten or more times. CDR3 region: CASKEGKGNIQYF. The DNA for the CDR3 is TGTGCCAGTAAGGAGGGTAAGGGAAACATTCAGTACTTC. The rearrangement links TRBV19 to TRBJ2-4; a possible D gene is TRBD2 (6 bases). Germline loops: CDR1 LNHDA, CDR2 SQIVND (reference sequence). There are 13 residues in the CDR3. V was shortened by 7 bases and J by 6 bases, with 13 bases between the two germline ends.

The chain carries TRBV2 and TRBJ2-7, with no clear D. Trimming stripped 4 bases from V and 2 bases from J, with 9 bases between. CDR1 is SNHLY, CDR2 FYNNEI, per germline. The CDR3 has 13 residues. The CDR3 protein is CASSGGMAYEQYF. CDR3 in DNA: TGTGCCAGCAGTGGAGGCATGGCCTACGAGCAGTACTTC.

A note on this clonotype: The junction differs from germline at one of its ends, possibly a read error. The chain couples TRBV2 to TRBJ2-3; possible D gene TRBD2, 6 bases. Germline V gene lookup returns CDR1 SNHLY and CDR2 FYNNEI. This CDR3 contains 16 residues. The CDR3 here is CARSEKLATSTDTQYF. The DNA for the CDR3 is TGTGCCCGCAGTGAAAAGCTAGCGACTAGCACAGATACGCAGTATTTT.

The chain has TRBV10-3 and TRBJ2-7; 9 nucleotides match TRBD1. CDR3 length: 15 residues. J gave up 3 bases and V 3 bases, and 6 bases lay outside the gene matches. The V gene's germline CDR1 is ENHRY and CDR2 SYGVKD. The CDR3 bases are TGTGCCATCAGTGAATCGACAGGGGGGGGCTACGAGCAGTACTTC. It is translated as CAISESTGGGYEQYF.

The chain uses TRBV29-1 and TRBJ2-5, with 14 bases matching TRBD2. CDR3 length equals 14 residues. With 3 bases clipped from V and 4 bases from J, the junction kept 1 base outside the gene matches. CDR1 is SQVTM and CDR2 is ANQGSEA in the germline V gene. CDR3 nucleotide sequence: TGCAGCGTTGATGGACTAGCGGGGGGAGAGACCCAGTACTTC. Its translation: CSVDGLAGGETQYF.

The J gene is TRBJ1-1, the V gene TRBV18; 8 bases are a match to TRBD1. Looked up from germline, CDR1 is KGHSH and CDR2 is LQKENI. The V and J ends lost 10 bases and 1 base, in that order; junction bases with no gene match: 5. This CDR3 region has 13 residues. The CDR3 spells CATRGQGNTEAFF. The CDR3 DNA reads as TGTGCCACCAGAGGACAGGGGAACACTGAAGCTTTCTTT. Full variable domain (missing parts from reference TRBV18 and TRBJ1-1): NAGVMQNPRHLVRRRGQEARLRCSPMKGHSHVYWYRQLPEEGLKFMVYLQKENIIDESGMPKERFSAEFPKEGPSILRIQQVVRGDSAAYFCATRGQGNTEAFFGQGTRLTVV.

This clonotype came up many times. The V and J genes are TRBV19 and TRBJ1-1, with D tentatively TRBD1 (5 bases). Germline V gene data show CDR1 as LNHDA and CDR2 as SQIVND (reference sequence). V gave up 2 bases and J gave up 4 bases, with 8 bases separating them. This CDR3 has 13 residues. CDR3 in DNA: TGTGCCAGTAGTATATTCGGGGCCACTGAAGCTTTCTTT. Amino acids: CASSIFGATEAFF.

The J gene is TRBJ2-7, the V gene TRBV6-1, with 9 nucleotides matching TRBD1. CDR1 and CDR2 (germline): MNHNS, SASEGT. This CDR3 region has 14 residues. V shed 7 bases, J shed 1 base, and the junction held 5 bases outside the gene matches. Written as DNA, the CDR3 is TGTGCCAGCACCTTAGACAGGGGGTCCTACGAGCAGTACTTC. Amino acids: CASTLDRGSYEQYF.

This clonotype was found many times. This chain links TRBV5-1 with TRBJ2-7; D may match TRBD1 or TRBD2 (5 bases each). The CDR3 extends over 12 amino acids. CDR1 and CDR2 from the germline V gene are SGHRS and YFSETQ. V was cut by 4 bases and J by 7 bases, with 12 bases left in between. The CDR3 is CASSPRGREQYF. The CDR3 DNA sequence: TGCGCCAGCAGCCCGAGGGGAAGGGAGCAGTACTTC.